The 16 T cell receptor beta chains below come from one sample, sequenced in a study of T cells in Graves' hyperthyroidism and ophthalmopathy. RNA transcripts gave rise to amplified TCR beta CDR3 regions. Primed by the HTBI set, a first-round RT-PCR was run on the TCR CDR3. TCRdb analysed the multiplex PCR reads with MiXCR anew, one entry per CDR3 protein. The data hold almost 250,000 distinct CDR3 sequences, with approximately 23% observed a single time. Sequencing was performed on blood. These receptor sequences come from a woman aged 40 to 50 with Graves' ophthalmopathy.

This chain connects TRBV18 to TRBJ1-5, with D hard to call. Germline V gives CDR1 KGHSH, CDR2 LQKENI. V lost 3 bases and J 3 bases, leaving 6 bases between the germline ends. The CDR3 length is 13 residues. CDR3 coding DNA: TGTGCCAGCTCACCGAAAGACAATCAGCCCCAGCATTTT. Encoded protein: CASSPKDNQPQHF.

This clonotype was observed at least ten times. The gene calls are TRBV28 and TRBJ1-5, with unresolved D. Trimming removed 3 bases from V and 1 base from J, with 10 bases in between. CDR3 length: 15 amino acids. The germline gives CDR1 MDHEN, CDR2 SYDVKM. CDR3 sequence: CASSFIASSNQPQHF. The CDR3 nucleotides read TGTGCCAGCAGTTTTATCGCCTCGAGCAATCAGCCCCAGCATTTT. Complete variable domain (other parts from reference TRBV28 and TRBJ1-5): DVKVTQSSRYLVKRTGEKVFLECVQDMDHENMFWYRQDPGLGLRLIYFSYDVKMKEKGDIPEGYSVSREKKERFSLILESASTNQTSMYLCASSFIASSNQPQHFGDGTRLSIL.

Many counts were recorded for this clonotype. CDR3 sequence: CASDRVGSNQPQHF. CDR3 bases: TGCGCCAGCGACAGGGTGGGGAGCAATCAGCCCCAGCATTTT. The chain uses TRBV4-1 and TRBJ1-5; 7 bases fit TRBD1. The CDR3 runs to 14 residues. The germline CDR1 and CDR2 sequences are MGHRA and YSYEKL. V dropped 8 bases and J dropped 1; count of bases not matched to a gene: 5.

Ten or more counts support this clonotype. The rearrangement joins TRBV9 to TRBJ1-1; D may be TRBD1 (6 bases). Germline CDR1 and CDR2: SGDLS and YYNGEE. CDR3 length equals 15 residues. Trimming took off 2 bases at V and 0 bases at J, with 11 bases between the two ends. The CDR3 DNA is TGTGCCAGCAGCGTTCTACAGGGTCTGAACACTGAAGCTTTCTTT. Amino acid sequence: CASSVLQGLNTEAFF.

At least ten counts were recorded for this clonotype. The chain recombines TRBV19 with TRBJ1-5; D possibly corresponds to TRBD1 (6 bases). With 4 bases removed from V and 8 bases from J, the gap between germline ends came to 12 bases. Germline values: CDR1 LNHDA, CDR2 SQIVND (reference sequence). CDR3 length: 13 residues. The CDR3 DNA sequence: TGTGCCAGTAGTAACCCTCAGGGGAAGCCCCAGCATTTT. Translated: CASSNPQGKPQHF.

This clonotype has at least ten counts. The CDR3 loop reads CASSHDRGRYEQFF. CDR3 nucleotide sequence: TGTGCCAGCAGCCACGACAGGGGGAGGTATGAGCAGTTCTTC. The J gene is TRBJ2-1, the V gene TRBV7-8, with TRBD1 matching over 9 bases. V was clipped by 5 bases and J by 8 bases; unmatched bases: 7. Germline V CDR1 and CDR2: SGHVS, FQNEAQ. The CDR3 runs to 14 residues.

This clonotype was observed at least ten times. The chain recombines TRBV6-6 with TRBJ2-7; D tentatively fits TRBD1 or TRBD2 (6 bases each). The CDR3 length is 13 residues. V was cut by 6 bases and J by 6 bases, with 15 bases left in between. Germline CDR1 and CDR2: MNHNY and SVGAGI (reference sequence). DNA of the CDR3: TGTGCCAGCAGGGGGGACTTAGGGGGCGAGCAGTACTTC. This sequence encodes CASRGDLGGEQYF.

This clonotype was counted many times. The chain joins TRBV6-1 to TRBJ2-5; no clear D gene. V was cut by 4 bases and J by 0 bases, with 6 bases left in between. This CDR3 has 13 residues. Germline CDR1 is MNHNS and CDR2 is SASEGT. The CDR3 spells CASSALYQETQYF. Written as DNA, the CDR3 is TGTGCCAGCAGTGCACTGTACCAAGAGACCCAGTACTTC.

Ten or more counts support this clonotype. The chain recombines TRBV7-8 with TRBJ2-1; tentatively, D is TRBD1 (5 bases). This CDR3 spans 14 amino acids. The germline gives CDR1 SGHVS, CDR2 FQNEAQ. V dropped 5 bases and J dropped 2 bases, with 10 bases sitting between them. CDR3 coding DNA: TGTGCCAGCAGCACGCCAGGGACCTACAATGAGCAGTTCTTC. Protein: CASSTPGTYNEQFF.

The rearrangement links TRBV11-2 to TRBJ1-3, with TRBD1 matching over 8 bases. J gave up 0 bases and V 5 bases, and 6 bases lay outside the gene matches. From germline, CDR1 is SGHAT and CDR2 FQNNGV. This CDR3 region has 16 residues. As DNA, the CDR3 is TGTGCCAGCAGCCAGCGGACAGGGCACTCTGGAAACACCATATATTTT. Encoded protein: CASSQRTGHSGNTIYF.

J is TRBJ2-7 and V is TRBV7-2; D not certain. The J call may be in error: the DNA end matches TRBJ2-1 better. Germline V gene data show CDR1 as SGHTA and CDR2 as FQGNSA. The CDR3 is 14 residues long. This CDR3 is CASSLAGGSYEQFF. The CDR3 DNA reads TGTGCCAGCAGCTTAGCGGGCGGCTCCTACGAGCAGTTCTTC.

The V gene is TRBV20-1, the J gene TRBJ2-7; TRBD2 matches at 9 bases. In germline, CDR1 is DFQATT, CDR2 SNEGSKA (reference sequence). This CDR3 is built from 16 residues. V was pared by 4 bases and J by 3 bases, with 13 bases of the junction left unmatched. CDR3 in amino acids: CSANRRVAGVDYEQYF. Here the CDR3 DNA reads TGCAGTGCTAACCGTAGGGTAGCGGGAGTCGACTACGAGCAGTACTTC.

This clonotype has at least ten counts. CDR3 sequence: CASSEGLREQYF. DNA of the CDR3: TGTGCCAGCAGTGAGGGCCTTCGCGAGCAGTACTTC. The V gene is TRBV12-3 or TRBV12-4, the J gene TRBJ2-7, with TRBD2 as a possible D gene (5 bases). The CDR3 consists of 12 residues. The V and J ends lost 5 bases and 6 bases respectively, with 11 bases between them.

This clonotype was counted at least ten times. The chain combines TRBV24-1 with TRBJ1-5; D not resolved. The CDR3 loop spans 17 amino acids. V gave up 3 bases and J gave up 3 bases, with 17 bases separating them. The germline CDR1 and CDR2 sequences are KGHDR and SFDVKD. DNA for the CDR3: TGTGCCACCAGTGATAGCCGGGTCTTGGTGACCAATCAGCCCCAGCATTTT. Residues: CATSDSRVLVTNQPQHF.

This sequence joins TRBV5-1 and TRBJ2-7; TRBD2 matches 11 bases. Germline V lookup: CDR1 SGHRS, CDR2 YFSETQ. V was clipped by 0 bases and J by 6 bases; unmatched bases: 5. The CDR3 runs to 15 residues. The CDR3 sequence: CASSLASGGSAEQYF. CDR3 DNA: TGCGCCAGCAGCTTGGCTAGCGGGGGGTCGGCCGAGCAGTACTTC.

With regard to this clonotype: This may be a read error, as it is one base from a much larger clone. V and J are TRBV30 and TRBJ1-1; 7 nucleotides match TRBD1. Germline CDR1 GTSNPN, CDR2 SVGIG (reference sequence). Trimming at V came to 4 bases and at J to 0 bases, leaving 2 bases not matched to a gene. The CDR3 extends over 13 amino acids. DNA for the CDR3: TGTGCCTGGACGGGACAGATGAACACTGAAGCTTTCTTT. This codes for CAWTGQMNTEAFF.